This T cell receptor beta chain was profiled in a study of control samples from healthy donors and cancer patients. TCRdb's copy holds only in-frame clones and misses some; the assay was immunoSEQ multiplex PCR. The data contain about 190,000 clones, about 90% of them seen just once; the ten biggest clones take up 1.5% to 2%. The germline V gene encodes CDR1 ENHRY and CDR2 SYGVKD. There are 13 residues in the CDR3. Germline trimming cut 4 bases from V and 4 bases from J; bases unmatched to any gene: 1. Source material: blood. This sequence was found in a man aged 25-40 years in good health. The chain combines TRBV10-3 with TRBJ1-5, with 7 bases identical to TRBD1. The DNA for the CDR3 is TGTGCCATCAGTGCAGGGGGTAATCAGCCCCAGCATTTT. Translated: CAISAGGNQPQHF.